A single sample is the source of the 14 T cell receptor beta chains below, sequenced in a study of blood T cell repertoires in COVID-19. Data came from immunoSEQ multiplex PCR; TCRdb stores just in-frame clones and leaves some out. The top ten hold about 0.75% of the sample, which has fewer than 500,000 clones, around 90% seen once. Sequencing was carried out using PBMCs or T cells enriched from blood (not recorded which). The receptors derive from a woman under 30 who had recovered from COVID-19.

The chain recombines TRBV2 with TRBJ1-6; no definite D call. V was cut by 3 bases and J by 7 bases, with 4 bases left in between. The CDR3 sequence is 12 residues long. CDR1 and CDR2 (germline): SNHLY, FYNNEI. CDR3 in DNA: TGTGCCAGCAGTGAGGCCAATTCACCCCTCCACTTT. This encodes CASSEANSPLHF.

V gene TRBV25-1 combines with J gene TRBJ2-1; TRBD1 aligns across 7 bases. Germline CDR1 reads MGHDK; CDR2 reads SYGVNS. The CDR3 is made up of 14 amino acids. V shed 3 bases, J shed 4 bases, and the junction held 3 bases outside the gene matches. As DNA, the CDR3 is TGTGCCAGCAGTGACAGGGGGTGGTACAATGAGCAGTTCTTC. Its translation is CASSDRGWYNEQFF.

V and J are TRBV5-1 and TRBJ1-4, with 7 bases that match TRBD1. CDR3 size: 13 residues. CDR1 and CDR2 from the germline V gene are SGHRS and YFSETQ. CDR3 sequence: CASAQGVDEKLFF. CDR3 DNA: TGCGCGAGCGCGCAGGGGGTCGATGAAAAACTGTTTTTT.

This chain joins TRBV5-1 and TRBJ2-6; 10 positions match TRBD1. The V gene's germline CDR1 is SGHRS and CDR2 YFSETQ. This CDR3 is 15 amino acids long. Germline trimming cut 7 bases from V and 1 base from J; bases unmatched to any gene: 2. In DNA form, the CDR3 reads TGCGCCAGCGCGGGACAGGGGTCTGGGGCCAACGTCCTGACTTTC. The encoded protein is CASAGQGSGANVLTF. Complete variable domain (other parts from reference TRBV5-1 and TRBJ2-6): KAGVTQTPRYLIKTRGQQVTLSCSPISGHRSVSWYQQTPGQGLQFLFEYFSETQRNKGNFPGRFSGRQFSNSRSEMNVSTLELGDSALYLCASAGQGSGANVLTFGAGSRLTVL.

The chain has TRBV7-9 and TRBJ1-4, with D possibly TRBD1 on 6 matching bases. Trimming removed 5 bases at V and 1 base at J, with 14 bases between. This CDR3 contains 16 residues. In germline, CDR1 is SEHNR, CDR2 FQNEAQ (reference sequence). The CDR3 DNA follows: TGTGCCAGCAGCCCCCACGGGGGGCTAACTAATGAAAAACTGTTTTTT. Residues: CASSPHGGLTNEKLFF.

The chain links TRBV28 to TRBJ1-1, with D possibly TRBD1 on 6 matching bases. The germline CDR1 and CDR2 sequences are MDHEN and SYDVKM. This CDR3 comprises 13 residues. V lost 4 bases and J 3 bases, leaving 9 bases between the germline ends. In nucleotides, the CDR3 is TGTGCCAGCAGTTCCAGGGGAGACACTGAAGCTTTCTTT. Translation: CASSSRGDTEAFF.

The chain links TRBV5-6 to TRBJ2-1, with 7 bases aligning to TRBD2. With V trimmed by 4 bases and J by 6 bases, 10 bases remained unmatched. CDR1 and CDR2 from the germline V gene are SGHDT and YYEEEE. The CDR3 consists of 15 residues. The CDR3 bases are TGTGCCAGCAGCCGGACTAGATTAAAGCCCAATGAGCAGTTCTTC. It yields the protein CASSRTRLKPNEQFF.

The CDR3 nucleotides are TGTGCCATCAGTGACGGGACATCCTTCACCGGGGAGCTGTTTTTT. Translation: CAISDGTSFTGELFF. V is TRBV10-3 and J is TRBJ2-2, with a weak D call TRBD1 (6 bases). The CDR3 loop spans 15 amino acids. CDR1 and CDR2 (germline): ENHRY, SYGVKD. Trimming shortened V by 3 bases and J by 4 bases, and 12 bases separated the two germline ends.

This sequence joins TRBV3-1 (or the pseudogene TRBV3-2) and TRBJ2-3; 8 bases align to TRBD2. This CDR3 comprises 15 residues. Germline trimming cut 2 bases from V and 0 bases from J; bases unmatched to any gene: 1. From germline, CDR1 is LGHDT and CDR2 YNNKEL (reference sequence). The chain's CDR3 is CASSQTSGSTDTQYF. CDR3 sequence (DNA): TGTGCCAGCAGCCAAACTAGCGGAAGCACAGATACGCAGTATTTT.

This chain joins TRBV7-8 and TRBJ2-7; D is possibly TRBD1 (5 bases). V lost 5 bases, J lost 5 bases, and 13 bases lay in between. The CDR3 is 13 residues long. Germline lookup yields CDR1 SGHVS and CDR2 FQNEAQ. The CDR3 reads CASSTLGHNEQYF. The CDR3 DNA follows: TGTGCCAGCAGCACACTTGGACACAACGAGCAGTACTTC.

J is TRBJ1-1 and V is TRBV6-5; tentatively, D is TRBD1 (6 bases). V was shortened by 6 bases and J by 0 bases, with 14 bases between the two germline ends. The CDR3 loop spans 15 amino acids. From germline, CDR1 is MNHEY and CDR2 SVGAGI. In DNA, the CDR3 is TGTGCCAGCAGCTACGAGACAGGTTTGAACACTGAAGCTTTCTTT. Translation gives CASSYETGLNTEAFF.

This rearrangement joins TRBV12-5 to TRBJ2-3, with 9 bases identical to TRBD1. J lost 11 bases, V lost 4 bases, and 13 bases had no gene match. The CDR3 length is 15 residues. Germline CDR1 LGHNT, CDR2 FRNRAP. The CDR3 loop reads CASGSPGQGNRKQYF. The CDR3 bases are TGTGCTAGTGGTTCTCCAGGACAGGGGAATAGAAAGCAGTATTTT.

V gene TRBV28 combines with J gene TRBJ1-2, with 8 bases aligning to TRBD1. V dropped 5 bases and J dropped 13; count of bases not matched to a gene: 12. Germline V CDR1 and CDR2: MDHEN, SYDVKM. The CDR3 covers 13 residues. The CDR3 loop reads CASSLENRGEGTF. CDR3 sequence (DNA): TGTGCCAGCAGTCTCGAGAACAGGGGGGAGGGCACCTTC.

V gene TRBV6-5 combines with J gene TRBJ2-7; 7 nucleotides align to TRBD1. Germline values: CDR1 MNHEY, CDR2 SVGAGI. This CDR3 has 15 residues. With V trimmed by 7 bases and J by 2 bases, 11 bases remained unmatched. The CDR3 loop reads CASTRGSRGTYEQYF. The CDR3 DNA follows: TGTGCCAGCACCCGAGGGTCCAGGGGGACCTACGAGCAGTACTTC.